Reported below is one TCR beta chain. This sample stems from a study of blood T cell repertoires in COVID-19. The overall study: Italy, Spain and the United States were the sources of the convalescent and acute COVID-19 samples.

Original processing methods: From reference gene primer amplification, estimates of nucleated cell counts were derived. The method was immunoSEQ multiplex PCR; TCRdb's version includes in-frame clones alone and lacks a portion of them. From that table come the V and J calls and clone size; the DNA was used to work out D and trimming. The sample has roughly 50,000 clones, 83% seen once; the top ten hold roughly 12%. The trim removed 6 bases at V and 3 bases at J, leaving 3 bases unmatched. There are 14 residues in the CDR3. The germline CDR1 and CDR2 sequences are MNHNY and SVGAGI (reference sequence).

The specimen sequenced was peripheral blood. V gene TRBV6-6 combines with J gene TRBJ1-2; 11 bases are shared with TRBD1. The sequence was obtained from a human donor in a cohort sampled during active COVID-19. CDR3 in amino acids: CASRWTGGDYGYTF. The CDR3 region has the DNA TGTGCCAGCAGATGGACAGGGGGCGACTATGGCTACACCTTC.